This is a list of T cell receptor beta chains from one sample in a study of blood T cell repertoires in COVID-19. Repertoires were generated with immunoSEQ multiplex PCR, while TCRdb's copy carries only in-frame clones and drops some. There are some 270,000 clones in the sample; roughly 85% occur only once, and roughly 4% lies in the top ten. The sample comprised PBMCs or T cells enriched from blood (not recorded which). The receptors derive from a young woman who had recovered from COVID-19. CDR3s include the opening cysteine and the closing phenylalanine or tryptophan. The order of the fields is J gene, clone size, V gene, D gene, CDR3 DNA, CDR3 protein. A D gene is named only where the DNA matches it firmly. Size is stated for part of the rows, as once, few or many counts, or as a class when the clone is expanded.

TRBJ1-5,.,TRBV19,.,TGTGCCAGTAGTATGGCAGGGAATCAGCCCCAGCATTTT,CASSMAGNQPQHF
TRBJ2-2,.,TRBV6-4,TRBD2,TGTGCCAGCAGACTGACTAGCGGGAGGGGTTCCGGGGAGCTGTTTTTT,CASRLTSGRGSGELFF
TRBJ1-4,.,TRBV5-8,TRBD1,TGTGCCAGCGTTGACAGGGTGCTCAATGAAAAACTGTTTTTT,CASVDRVLNEKLFF
TRBJ1-5,.,TRBV28,TRBD1,TGTGCCAGCAGCGCTCCGGGACAGGGGAGCAATCAGCCCCAGCATTTT,CASSAPGQGSNQPQHF
TRBJ2-1,.,TRBV11-2,.,TGTGCCAGCAGCGGCAGCAATAACGAGCGGAGCTCCTACAATGAGCAGTTCTTC,CASSGSNNERSSYNEQFF
TRBJ1-1,.,TRBV7-9,TRBD1,TGTGCCAGCAGGCGTCCTCAGGGACAGTCTCCTGAAGCTTTCTTT,CASRRPQGQSPEAFF
TRBJ2-2,.,TRBV9,TRBD2,TGTGCCAGCAGCGGGTGGGGACTAGCGGATAACACCGGGGAGCTGTTTTTT,CASSGWGLADNTGELFF
TRBJ1-6,.,TRBV24-1,.,TGTGCCACCATTCGAGGTAATTCACCCCTCCACTTT,CATIRGNSPLHF
TRBJ1-5,.,TRBV6-1,.,TGTGCCAGCAGTGACCAGGGCCAAGTTAATCAGCCCCAGCATTTT,CASSDQGQVNQPQHF
TRBJ1-4,.,TRBV11-2,.,TGTGCCAGCAGCCCGAACCGGGACATCCTCAAAAAACTGTTTTTT,CASSPNRDILKKLFF
TRBJ1-1,.,TRBV28,.,TGTGCCAGCAGAGGGGGTGGGGCGGGCACTGAAGCTTTCTTT,CASRGGGAGTEAFF
TRBJ1-6,.,TRBV3-1/TRBV3-2,.,TGTGCCAGCAGCCCCAGCCAGGGCTATAATTCACCCCTCCACTTT,CASSPSQGYNSPLHF
TRBJ2-7,.,TRBV9,TRBD1,TGTGCCAGCAGCACCCGGGACAGGGAATTGGTTCCCTACGAGCAGTACTTC,CASSTRDRELVPYEQYF
TRBJ2-1,.,TRBV7-9,TRBD2,TGTGCCAGCAGCTTAGCGGAGGAACGGGAGGGCCCTAGCAATGAGCAGTTCTTC,CASSLAEEREGPSNEQFF
TRBJ2-7,.,TRBV28,TRBD2,TGTGCCAGCAGTTCGCCAGCGGGGGTGGGTTACGAGCAGTACTTC,CASSSPAGVGYEQYF
TRBJ1-1,.,TRBV7-8,TRBD1,TGTGCCAGCAGCTTATGGGGACAGGGGGACACTGAAGCTTTCTTT,CASSLWGQGDTEAFF
TRBJ1-2,.,TRBV30,TRBD1,TGTGCCTGCGGGACAGGGGGCGTTAGTGGCTACACCTTC,CACGTGGVSGYTF
TRBJ1-5,.,TRBV28,.,TGTGCCAGCAGACAAACAGGGATTAGCAATCAGCCCCAGCATTTT,CASRQTGISNQPQHF
TRBJ2-1,.,TRBV28,.,TGTGCCAGCAGTCCATACAATGAGCAGTTCTTC,CASSPYNEQFF
TRBJ1-6,.,TRBV7-2,.,TGTGCCAGCAGCTTAGACAGGGAATCACCCCTCCACTTT,CASSLDRESPLHF
TRBJ1-4,.,TRBV24-1,.,TGTGCCACCAGGGCTTCTGGCGGCCCAAATGAAAAACTGTTTTTT,CATRASGGPNEKLFF
TRBJ2-7,.,TRBV5-6,.,TGTGCCAGCAGCTTTGACAGGTTACTCTCCTACGAGCAGTACTTC,CASSFDRLLSYEQYF
TRBJ1-1,few,TRBV24-1,.,TGTGCCACCAGTGAGGCCCTGGACACTGAAGCTTTCTTT,CATSEALDTEAFF
TRBJ2-7,.,TRBV11-2,.,TGTGCCAGCAGCCCGACGGCAGGGTCCTACGAGCAGTACTTC,CASSPTAGSYEQYF
TRBJ1-1,.,TRBV29-1,TRBD1,TGCAGCGTTGACGCTAACTCCGGGACAGGGGGCCAATTGGACACTGAAGCTTTCTTT,CSVDANSGTGGQLDTEAFF
TRBJ2-1,.,TRBV20-1,.,TGCAGTGTATCCCGAGGGAATGAGCAGTTCTTC,CSVSRGNEQFF
TRBJ1-3,.,TRBV28,.,TGTGCCAGCAGTTTTAGTTCTGGAAACACCATATATTTT,CASSFSSGNTIYF
TRBJ2-5,.,TRBV5-5,.,TGTGCCAGCAGCTTGAACAGGGCCGCGGAGACCCAGTACTTC,CASSLNRAAETQYF
TRBJ1-6,.,TRBV7-2,.,TGTGCCAGCACCTGGTCAGAACCCCGCTCCCTCCACTTT,CASTWSEPRSLHF
TRBJ1-4,.,TRBV30,TRBD1,TGTGCCTGGAGCACTACAGGGGGTGGAAATGAAAAACTGTTTTTT,CAWSTTGGGNEKLFF
TRBJ2-1,.,TRBV6-4,TRBD2,TGTGCCAGCAGTGATCTAGCGGAAGGCGAGCAGTTCTTC,CASSDLAEGEQFF
TRBJ2-7,.,TRBV7-9,TRBD2,TGTGCCAGCAGCCTTTTTACTAGCGGGATCGAGCAGTACTTC,CASSLFTSGIEQYF
TRBJ2-3,.,TRBV7-9,TRBD2,TGTGCCAGCAGCTTGACTAGCGGGGGAACAGATACGCAGTATTTT,CASSLTSGGTDTQYF
TRBJ1-2,.,TRBV20-1,TRBD1,TGCAGTGCTAGTTCAACTGGGACAGGGGACTATGGCTACACCTTC,CSASSTGTGDYGYTF
TRBJ1-2,.,TRBV9,TRBD1,TGTGCCAGCAGCGTAGATGGAGGGGGCAACTATGGCTACACCTTC,CASSVDGGGNYGYTF